This TCR beta chain came from a study of early T cells in non-severe SARS-CoV-2 infection. Study as a whole: Bulk RNA taken from unsorted whole blood was sequenced, leaving chains unpaired.

V gave up 7 bases and J gave up 5 bases, with 15 bases separating them. This CDR3 has 13 amino acids. CDR1 SGHAT and CDR2 FQNNGV come from the germline V gene. The sample holds many counts of this clonotype. Individual cDNA molecules were tagged with unique molecular identifiers, the study reported. TCRdb re-analysed the 5' RACE reads in MiXCR, keeping a single row per CDR3 protein. Of 50,000 to 65,000 distinct CDR3 sequences listed, roughly 13% are singletons. The source is an adult who was a healthcare worker with PCR-confirmed SARS-CoV-2 infection or an uninfected control (not recorded which). The specimen was whole blood. The chain employs TRBV11-2 and TRBJ2-7; a weak D match, TRBD2 (5 bases). CDR3 protein: CASMPWGVNEQYF. CDR3 sequence (DNA): TGTGCCAGCATGCCTTGGGGAGTCAACGAGCAGTACTTC. Together with reference TRBV11-2 and TRBJ2-7, the CDR3 gives the full variable domain: EAGVAQSPRYKIIEKRQSVAFWCNPISGHATLYWYQQILGQGPKLLIQFQNNGVVDDSQLPKDRFSAERLKGVDSTLKIQPAKLEDSAVYLCASMPWGVNEQYFGPGTRLTVT.